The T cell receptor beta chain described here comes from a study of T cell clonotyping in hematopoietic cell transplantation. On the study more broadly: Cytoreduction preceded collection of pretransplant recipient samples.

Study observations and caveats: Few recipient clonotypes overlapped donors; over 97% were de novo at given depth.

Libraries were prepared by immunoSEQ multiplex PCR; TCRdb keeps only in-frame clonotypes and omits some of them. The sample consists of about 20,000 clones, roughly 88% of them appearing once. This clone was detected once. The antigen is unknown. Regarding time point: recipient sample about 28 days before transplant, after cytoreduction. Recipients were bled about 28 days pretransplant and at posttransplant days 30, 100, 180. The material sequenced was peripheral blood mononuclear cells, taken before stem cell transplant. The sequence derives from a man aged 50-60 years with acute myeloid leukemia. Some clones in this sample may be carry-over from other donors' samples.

The CDR3 region is CASSLGAASNQPQHF. The CDR3, as DNA: TGCGCCAGCAGCTTGGGGGCAGCGAGCAATCAGCCCCAGCATTTT. This chain uses TRBV5-1 with TRBJ1-5; unclear D gene. Germline-derived CDR1 and CDR2 are SGHRS and YFSETQ. Trimming took off 0 bases at V and 1 base at J, with 8 bases between the two ends. This CDR3 region has 15 residues.